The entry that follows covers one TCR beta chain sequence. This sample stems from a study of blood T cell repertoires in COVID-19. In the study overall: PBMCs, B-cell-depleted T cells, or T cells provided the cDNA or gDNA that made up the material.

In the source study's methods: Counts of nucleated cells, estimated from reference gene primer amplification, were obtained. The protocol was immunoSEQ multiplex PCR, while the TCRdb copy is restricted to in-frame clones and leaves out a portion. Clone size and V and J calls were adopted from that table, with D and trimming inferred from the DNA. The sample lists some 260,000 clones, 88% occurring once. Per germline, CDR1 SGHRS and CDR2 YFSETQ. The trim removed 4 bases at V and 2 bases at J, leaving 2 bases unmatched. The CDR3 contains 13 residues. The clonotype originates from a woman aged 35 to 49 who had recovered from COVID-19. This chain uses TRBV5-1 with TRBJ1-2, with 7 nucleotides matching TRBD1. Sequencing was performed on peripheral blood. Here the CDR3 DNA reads TGCGCCAGCAGCCCCAGGGGGAACTATGGCTACACCTTC. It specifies CASSPRGNYGYTF.